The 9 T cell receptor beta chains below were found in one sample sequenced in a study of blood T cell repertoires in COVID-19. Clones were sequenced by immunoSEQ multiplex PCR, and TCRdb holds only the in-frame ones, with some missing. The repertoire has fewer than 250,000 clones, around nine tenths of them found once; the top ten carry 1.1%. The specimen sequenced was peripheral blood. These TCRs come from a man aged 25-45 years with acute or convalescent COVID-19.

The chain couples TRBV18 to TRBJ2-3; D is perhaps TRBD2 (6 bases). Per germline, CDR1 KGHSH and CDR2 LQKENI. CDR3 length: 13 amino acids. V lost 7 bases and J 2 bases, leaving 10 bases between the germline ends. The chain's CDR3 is CASCRLDTDTQYF. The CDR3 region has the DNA TGTGCCAGCTGCCGACTAGACACAGATACGCAGTATTTT.

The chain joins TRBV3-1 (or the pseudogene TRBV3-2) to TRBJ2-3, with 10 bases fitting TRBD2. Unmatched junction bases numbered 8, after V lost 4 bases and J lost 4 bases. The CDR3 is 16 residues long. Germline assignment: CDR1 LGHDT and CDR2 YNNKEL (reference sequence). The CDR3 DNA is TGTGCCAGCAGCCGGAATAGCGGGGGGCCCCCAGATACGCAGTATTTT. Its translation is CASSRNSGGPPDTQYF.

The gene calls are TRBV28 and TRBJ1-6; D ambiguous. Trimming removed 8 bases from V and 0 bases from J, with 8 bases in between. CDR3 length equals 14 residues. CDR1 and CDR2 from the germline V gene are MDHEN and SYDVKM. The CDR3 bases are TGTGCCAGCTGTTCGAGCTCCTATAATTCACCCCTCCACTTT. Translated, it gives CASCSSSYNSPLHF.

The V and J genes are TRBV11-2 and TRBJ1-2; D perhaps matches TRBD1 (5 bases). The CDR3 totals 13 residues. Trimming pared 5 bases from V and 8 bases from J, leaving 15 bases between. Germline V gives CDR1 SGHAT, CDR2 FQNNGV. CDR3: CASSATRGTGYTF. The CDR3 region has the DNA TGTGCCAGCAGCGCGACTCGGGGGACCGGCTACACCTTC.

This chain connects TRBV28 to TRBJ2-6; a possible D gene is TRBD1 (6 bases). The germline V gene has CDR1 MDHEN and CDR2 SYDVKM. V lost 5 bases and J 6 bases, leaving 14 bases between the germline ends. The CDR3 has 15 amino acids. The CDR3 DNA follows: TGTGCCAGCAGTCCACCAGGGGATCAGGCCAACGTCCTGACTTTC. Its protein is CASSPPGDQANVLTF.

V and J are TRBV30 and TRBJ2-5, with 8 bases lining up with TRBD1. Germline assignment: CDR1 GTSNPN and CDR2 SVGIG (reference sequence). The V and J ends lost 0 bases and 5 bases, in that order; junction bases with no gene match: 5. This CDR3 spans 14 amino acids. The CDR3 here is CAWSVLHRGETQYF. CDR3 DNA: TGTGCCTGGAGTGTACTTCACAGGGGGGAGACCCAGTACTTC.

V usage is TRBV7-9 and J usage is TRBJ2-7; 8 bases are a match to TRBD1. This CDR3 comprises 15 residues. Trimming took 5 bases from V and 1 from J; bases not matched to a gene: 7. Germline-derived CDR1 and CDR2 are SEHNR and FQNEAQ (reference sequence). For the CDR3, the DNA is TGTGCCAGCAGCCGACCGGGACAGGTGTCCTACGAGCAGTACTTC. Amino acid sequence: CASSRPGQVSYEQYF.

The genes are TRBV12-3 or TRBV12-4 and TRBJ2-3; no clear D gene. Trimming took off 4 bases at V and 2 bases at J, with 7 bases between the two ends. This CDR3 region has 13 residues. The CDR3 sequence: CASSSGITDTQYF. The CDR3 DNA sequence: TGTGCCAGCAGTTCAGGCATCACAGATACGCAGTATTTT.

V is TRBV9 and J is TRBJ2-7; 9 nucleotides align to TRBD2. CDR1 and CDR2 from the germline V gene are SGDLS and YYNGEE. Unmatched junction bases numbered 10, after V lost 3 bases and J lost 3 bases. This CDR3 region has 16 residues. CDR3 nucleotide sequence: TGTGCCAGCAGCGAGGGGGTTAGCGGGAGTGGCTACGAGCAGTACTTC. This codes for CASSEGVSGSGYEQYF.